The clone carrying this TCR beta chain was found many times. Antigen specificity is unknown. This clone may be a read error of a much larger clone one base away. The same CDR3 also results from other DNA sequences found in this sample. In the authors' methods: A classifier of distant metastasis in papillary thyroid cancer was built from CDR3 differences (across clinicopathological groups). TCRdb reassembled clones from the PCR reads with MiXCR. TCRdb assigned the V and J calls; the authors' analysis was not used. The sample has about 27,000 clones; roughly 25% are singletons. The CDR3 is made up of 14 amino acids. V lost 4 bases and J lost 11; bases outside the gene matches: 7. Germline CDR1 reads SGHAT; CDR2 reads FQNNGV. Ahead of thyroid surgery, no patient had received treatment of any kind. The data belong to a study of metastatic and nonmetastatic thyroid tumors. Background on the study: Samples came from malignant and benign thyroid patients, and repertoires were compared across blood and tumor or nodule tissue. General study points: The study reportedly found significantly higher TCR beta diversity in malignant thyroid tumors than benign nodules, in blood and tumor.

The chain carries TRBV11-2 and TRBJ1-4; 10 bases agree with TRBD1. This receptor was obtained from a female donor with papillary thyroid cancer or a benign thyroid nodule (not recorded which). Some clones in this sample may be carry-over from other donors' samples. Input material: blood. In DNA form, the CDR3 reads TGTGCCAGCAGCTCCCGACAGGGGGCGGGGAAACTGTTTTTT. Residues: CASSSRQGAGKLFF.